Detailed here is one TCR beta chain. Original processing notes: Counts of nucleated cells, estimated from reference gene primer amplification, were obtained. This table comes from immunoSEQ multiplex PCR, and its TCRdb copy is limited to in-frame clones, with some not included. Clone size and the V and J calls come from that table; the DNA yielded D and trimming. In the table there are about 110,000 clones, over 75% of which are singletons. Germline CDR1 and CDR2: MNHEY and SVGAGI. Unmatched junction bases numbered 3, after V lost 0 bases and J lost 7 bases. There are 14 residues in the CDR3. This sample was taken from a study of blood T cell repertoires in COVID-19. Study in general: Material from acute and convalescent COVID-19 was sourced from the United States, Italy and Spain. PBMCs, B-cell-depleted T cells, or T cells were the source of the cDNA or gDNA that made up the material.

The sequence derives from a woman of 80 years or more with acute or convalescent COVID-19. Source material: peripheral blood. The genes are TRBV6-5 and TRBJ1-1; 9 positions match TRBD1. This chain's CDR3 is CASSYSGQGNEAFF. Here the CDR3 DNA reads TGTGCCAGCAGTTACTCGGGACAGGGCAATGAAGCTTTCTTT.